The TCR beta chain under discussion was sequenced for a study of OX40 agonist ivuxolimab in advanced cancers. Assay used: immunoSEQ multiplex PCR; TCRdb lists only in-frame clones, some missing. The sample lists roughly 88,000 clones, about 87% occurring once. CDR1 and CDR2 from the germline V gene are SGHRS and YFSETQ. The germline V and J ends were trimmed by 0 bases and 7 bases, with 19 bases remaining between them. This CDR3 spans 17 amino acids. Patients were excluded for autoimmune disease history or systemic immunosuppression. The sequenced sample was CD4+ or CD8+ T cells sorted from blood, obtained in a trial of the OX40 agonist ivuxolimab. The J gene is TRBJ1-4, the V gene TRBV5-1, with a weak D call TRBD1 (6 bases). The TCR sequence derives from an adult with an advanced solid tumor such as melanoma, head and neck, liver or kidney cancer. In nucleotides, the CDR3 is TGCGCCAGCAGCTTGGAAGGCTCGCCGGGGGGCGGTGAAAAACTGTTTTTT. Its translation: CASSLEGSPGGGEKLFF.